This T cell receptor beta chain was identified during a study of T cell responses to AZD1222 COVID-19 vaccine. Study outcomes and limitations: Every sample of the repertoires postdated the peak T cell response. Baseline testing showed seropositivity in only five to seven AZD1222 recipients. Females made up more of the donors, who were largely white British, and clonal diversity may have come out too low. Within unmutated variant regions lay the reported targets of nearly half of spike-specific TCRs.

Using immunoSEQ multiplex PCR, the repertoire was profiled, and TCRdb retains in-frame clones only, with some absent. This table holds 130,000 or so clones, 80% to 95% found once. Comments on this clone: The antigen is unknown.

Deletions cut 6 bases from V and 4 bases from J, with 10 bases between. This CDR3 spans 13 amino acids. Germline V gene data show CDR1 as MNHNY and CDR2 as SVGAGI (reference sequence). The receptor was isolated from an adult who received the AZD1222 COVID-19 vaccine. Source: peripheral blood, taken 28 days after the second AZD1222 dose. V and J are TRBV6-6 and TRBJ1-5; no firm D call. The CDR3 sequence is CASRPSANQPQHF. CDR3 nucleotide sequence: TGTGCCAGCAGGCCCTCAGCAAATCAGCCCCAGCATTTT.